What follows are 20 T cell receptor beta chains derived from one specimen sequenced in a study of T cell changes during pregnancy in multiple sclerosis (dated by TCRdb to about 2019). The method was the immunoSEQ multiplex PCR assay. TCRdb retrieved this table from immuneACCESS and kept in-frame rearrangements only. Not all clones are present; in checked studies, unresolved V genes account for under half, and no reason is known for the remainder. The sample table holds about 40,000 clones, of which over 75% were seen once. The top ten hold roughly 5.6% of the sample. The starting material was peripheral blood, obtained in the first trimester of pregnancy. These receptors all come from a female donor in good health, enrolled as a control in a pregnancy study.

The chain links TRBV7-8 to TRBJ1-1; 9 bases line up with TRBD1. This CDR3 is 15 amino acids long. CDR1 and CDR2 from the germline V gene are SGHVS and FQNEAQ. J was trimmed by 4 bases and V by 4 bases; bases with no gene match: 7. CDR3 DNA: TGTGCCAGCAGCTCTCACAGGGGGCGCGGCACTGAAGCTTTCTTT. Its translation: CASSSHRGRGTEAFF.

The V gene is TRBV5-1, the J gene TRBJ2-2, with TRBD2 identical over 9 bases. This CDR3 is 19 amino acids long. V gave up 0 bases and J gave up 4 bases; unmatched junction bases: 13. CDR1 is SGHRS, CDR2 YFSETQ, per germline. CDR3 amino acids: CASSLVPSGAAGPTGELFF. CDR3 bases: TGCGCCAGCAGCTTGGTTCCTAGCGGGGCGGCCGGACCCACCGGGGAGCTGTTTTTT.

This chain links TRBV6-6 with TRBJ1-1; 8 bases are shared with TRBD1. Germline V CDR1 and CDR2: MNHNY, SVGAGI (reference sequence). This CDR3 comprises 14 residues. With 8 bases clipped from V and 1 base from J, the junction kept 6 bases outside the gene matches. CDR3 in amino acids: CASARGLGNTEAFF. The DNA for the CDR3 is TGTGCCAGCGCCAGGGGGCTCGGGAACACTGAAGCTTTCTTT.

The gene calls are TRBV5-6 and TRBJ1-2; D is possibly TRBD1 (6 bases). The CDR3 covers 16 residues. With 0 bases removed from V and 4 bases from J, the gap between germline ends came to 16 bases. Germline CDR1 reads SGHDT; CDR2 reads YYEEEE. Here the CDR3 DNA reads TGTGCCAGCAGCTTGGGTTTGGACAGAACCCTCTATGGCTACACCTTC. Translation gives CASSLGLDRTLYGYTF.

The rearrangement uses TRBV28 and TRBJ1-2, with a weak D call TRBD1 (5 bases). Germline V gene sequence: CDR1 MDHEN, CDR2 SYDVKM. The CDR3 has 14 residues. The V and J ends lost 6 bases and 0 bases respectively, with 11 bases between them. The CDR3 sequence is CASSLPRANYGYTF. The CDR3 DNA reads TGTGCCAGCAGCCTTCCCAGGGCTAACTATGGCTACACCTTC.

The chain couples TRBV7-6 to TRBJ1-5; no clear D. The germline V and J ends were trimmed by 2 bases and 2 bases, with 4 bases remaining between them. The germline CDR1 and CDR2 sequences are SGHVS and FNYEAQ. The CDR3 runs to 13 residues. The CDR3 DNA sequence: TGTGCCAGCAGCTTACGAGGCAATCAGCCCCAGCATTTT. Translated: CASSLRGNQPQHF.

The chain joins TRBV11-2 to TRBJ2-7, with 8 bases aligning to TRBD1. Per the germline V gene, CDR1 is SGHAT and CDR2 is FQNNGV. Trimming removed 5 bases from V and 0 bases from J; junction bases left unmatched: 3. The CDR3 totals 14 residues. This chain's CDR3 is CASSHGTGSYEQYF. The CDR3 DNA reads TGTGCCAGCAGCCACGGGACAGGCTCCTACGAGCAGTACTTC.

This rearrangement joins TRBV7-3 to TRBJ1-1, with TRBD1 matching 10 bases. Germline loops: CDR1 SGHTA, CDR2 FQGTGA. This CDR3 has 14 residues. Trimming took 5 bases from V and 4 from J; bases not matched to a gene: 4. The CDR3 region is CASSPRTGGTEAFF. CDR3 DNA: TGTGCCAGCAGCCCCCGGACAGGGGGCACTGAAGCTTTCTTT.

The rearrangement joins TRBV5-5 to TRBJ1-1, with 8 nucleotides matching TRBD1. Germline V gene sequence: CDR1 SGHKS, CDR2 YYEKEE (reference sequence). The CDR3 runs to 13 residues. Trimming cost V 4 bases and J 1 base; bases outside gene matches: 0. CDR3 sequence: CASSTGGNTEAFF. CDR3 sequence (DNA): TGTGCCAGCAGCACAGGGGGGAACACTGAAGCTTTCTTT.

The chain combines TRBV7-9 with TRBJ1-1, with TRBD1 matching 7 bases. V gave up 5 bases and J gave up 0 bases; unmatched junction bases: 15. This CDR3 comprises 18 residues. In germline, CDR1 is SEHNR, CDR2 FQNEAQ (reference sequence). DNA of the CDR3: TGTGCCAGCAGCAAACGAACCACAGGGGCCGCTATGAACACTGAAGCTTTCTTT. This translates into CASSKRTTGAAMNTEAFF.

The rearrangement links TRBV9 to TRBJ2-7; 8 bases are a match to TRBD1. The trim removed 3 bases at V and 1 base at J, leaving 6 bases unmatched. CDR3 length: 15 residues. Germline V gene sequence: CDR1 SGDLS, CDR2 YYNGEE. CDR3: CASSERTGISYEQYF. The CDR3 nucleotides are TGTGCCAGCAGCGAGCGGACAGGGATATCCTACGAGCAGTACTTC.

This clone was seen a single time. The rearrangement joins TRBV9 to TRBJ2-2, with 9 bases aligning to TRBD2. The CDR3 contains 17 residues. The J segment lost 7 bases and the V segment lost 0 bases, leaving 10 bases of the junction unmatched. The V gene's germline CDR1 is SGDLS and CDR2 YYNGEE. CDR3 bases: TGTGCCAGCAGCGTAGGTAGCGGGGGATTTCGTGGCGGGGAGCTGTTTTTT. Protein: CASSVGSGGFRGGELFF.

The chain is built from TRBV5-6 and TRBJ1-1; 7 positions match TRBD1. Trimming cost V 2 bases and J 4 bases; bases outside gene matches: 8. This CDR3 comprises 15 residues. Germline V gene lookup returns CDR1 SGHDT and CDR2 YYEEEE. The CDR3 loop reads CASSFWTGGITEAFF. CDR3 nucleotides: TGTGCCAGCAGCTTTTGGACAGGCGGGATCACTGAAGCTTTCTTT.

The chain uses TRBV5-8 and TRBJ2-4; 11 positions agree with TRBD1. CDR1 and CDR2 from the germline V gene are SGHTS and YDEGEE. There are 18 residues in the CDR3. Trimming cost V 3 bases and J 0 bases; bases outside gene matches: 8. The CDR3 spells CASSSPGQGALAKNIQYF. In DNA, the CDR3 is TGTGCCAGCAGCTCGCCCGGACAGGGGGCCTTAGCCAAAAACATTCAGTACTTC. Full variable domain (rest looked up from reference TRBV5-8 and TRBJ2-4): EAGVTQSPTHLIKTRGQQATLRCSPISGHTSVYWYQQALGLGLQFLLWYDEGEERNRGNFPPRFSGRQFPNYSSELNVNALELEDSALYLCASSSPGQGALAKNIQYFGAGTRLSVL.

The V and J genes are TRBV7-2 and TRBJ1-5; D remains ambiguous. CDR3 length equals 15 residues. Per germline, CDR1 SGHTA and CDR2 FQGNSA. The V end lost 1 base, the J end lost 2 bases, and 9 bases lay between the germline ends. CDR3 sequence: CASSLDPAGNQPQHF. The CDR3 DNA reads TGTGCCAGCAGCTTAGACCCGGCGGGCAATCAGCCCCAGCATTTT.

The chain couples TRBV6-5 to TRBJ2-2; TRBD1 aligns across 9 bases. The CDR3 is 15 amino acids. J gave up 4 bases and V 5 bases, and 5 bases lay outside the gene matches. CDR1 MNHEY and CDR2 SVGAGI come from the germline V gene. The CDR3 sequence is CASSPGTGSTGELFF. The CDR3 nucleotides read TGTGCCAGCAGTCCCGGGACAGGGTCCACCGGGGAGCTGTTTTTT.

V and J are TRBV27 and TRBJ2-2; TRBD2 aligns across 7 bases. Trimming cost V 0 bases and J 4 bases; bases outside gene matches: 14. The CDR3 contains 19 residues. Germline V gene lookup returns CDR1 MNHEY and CDR2 SMNVEV (reference sequence). The CDR3 DNA sequence: TGTGCCAGCAGTTTATCGATACTAGTAACGCGGGGGATCACCGGGGAGCTGTTTTTT. It codes for CASSLSILVTRGITGELFF.

The chain carries TRBV7-9 and TRBJ1-5, with 9 nucleotides matching TRBD1. The CDR3 is 15 amino acids. Trimming cost V 4 bases and J 0 bases; bases outside gene matches: 1. Germline loops: CDR1 SEHNR, CDR2 FQNEAQ (reference sequence). In DNA form, the CDR3 reads TGTGCCAGCAGCTCGACAGGGGGTAGCAATCAGCCCCAGCATTTT. Translation: CASSSTGGSNQPQHF.

CDR3 amino acids: CASSLIGTGPSSGNTIYF. In DNA, the CDR3 is TGTGCCAGCAGCTTAATAGGGACAGGGCCTTCCTCTGGAAACACCATATATTTT. The chain recombines TRBV7-8 with TRBJ1-3, with 9 bases lining up with TRBD1. The junction had 8 bases not matched to a gene; V was cut back by 2 bases and J by 0 bases. Germline CDR1 SGHVS, CDR2 FQNEAQ. The CDR3 loop spans 18 amino acids.

The chain joins TRBV4-1 to TRBJ1-1, with unresolved D. Trimming cost V 2 bases and J 5 bases, with 12 bases left between them. CDR3 length: 14 amino acids. The V gene's germline CDR1 is MGHRA and CDR2 YSYEKL. The CDR3, as DNA: TGCGCCAGCAGCCAATGGTCCAGGATGACTGAAGCTTTCTTT. Its translation: CASSQWSRMTEAFF.